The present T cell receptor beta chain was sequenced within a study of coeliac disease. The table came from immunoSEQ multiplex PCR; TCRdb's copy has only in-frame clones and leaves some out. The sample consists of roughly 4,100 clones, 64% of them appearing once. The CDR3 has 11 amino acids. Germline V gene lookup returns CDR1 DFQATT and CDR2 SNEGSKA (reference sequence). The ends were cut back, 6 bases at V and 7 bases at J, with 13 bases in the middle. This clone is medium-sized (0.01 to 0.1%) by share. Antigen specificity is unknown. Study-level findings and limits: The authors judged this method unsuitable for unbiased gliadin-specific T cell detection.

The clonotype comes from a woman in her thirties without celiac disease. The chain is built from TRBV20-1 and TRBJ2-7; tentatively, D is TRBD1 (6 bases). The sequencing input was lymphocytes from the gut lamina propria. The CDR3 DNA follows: TGCAGTGCGCGAGCCGACAGGGAGCAGTACTTC. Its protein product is CSARADREQYF.